The TCR beta chain under discussion was sequenced for a study of post-analysis software for immune sequencing data. Study details: The disease courses covered relapsing-remitting, secondary progressive and progressive-relapsing multiple sclerosis.

Unique molecular identifiers were carried by the TCR beta cDNA libraries. A population of about 1 to 11 million T cells gave rise to roughly 0.5 million cDNA molecules. TCRdb analysed the PCR reads with MiXCR anew, one entry per CDR3 protein. The sample has about 260,000 distinct CDR3 sequences; 30% to 45% are singletons. Regarding the study as a whole: Normalized Chao1 diversity in multiple sclerosis patients fell significantly below that of controls. Roughly five TRBV segments were significantly more frequent in patients than in controls. TRBV5-6, TRBV5-1 and TRBV20-1 were among these segments. Samples from one preparation batch, clustered by F measure, grouped strongly together.

Remarks on this clonotype: Antigen specificity is unknown.

The CDR3 spans 12 residues. V shed 6 bases and J shed 4 bases, with 7 bases lying between them. The germline CDR1 and CDR2 sequences are MNHEY and SVGAGI. The receptor's source is a girl aged 5-17 years with multiple sclerosis. Material for sequencing was blood. The chain is built from TRBV6-5 and TRBJ2-1, with D hard to call. CDR3 sequence: CASRHNYNEQFF. CDR3 in DNA: TGTGCCAGCAGGCACAATTACAATGAGCAGTTCTTC.